What follows are 5 T cell receptor beta chains derived from one specimen sequenced in a study of cytomegalovirus exposure and HLA in healthy donors. The PCR made use of 60 Vbeta and 13 Jbeta primers. Measured with immunoSEQ multiplex PCR; TCRdb has only the in-frame clones, and not every one. The profile shows 100,000 or so clones, roughly four fifths of them singletons. The sequenced sample was PBMCs. These TCRs come from a man aged 35 to 55 in good health and CMV-seronegative.

The chain recombines TRBV7-2 with TRBJ1-3; TRBD1 matches 7 bases. The CDR3 sequence is 16 residues long. The germline gives CDR1 SGHTA, CDR2 FQGNSA. The junction had 6 bases not matched to a gene; V was cut back by 4 bases and J by 0 bases. DNA of the CDR3: TGTGCCAGCAGCTCGATGGGACAGAGCTCTGGAAACACCATATATTTT. It is translated as CASSSMGQSSGNTIYF. Filled out from reference TRBV7-2 and TRBJ1-3, the complete variable domain reads GAGVSQSPSNKVTEKGKDVELRCDPISGHTALYWYRQSLGQGLEFLIYFQGNSAPDKSGLPSDRFSAERTGGSVSTLTIQRTQQEDSAVYLCASSSMGQSSGNTIYFGEGSWLTVV.

The rearrangement links TRBV9 to TRBJ1-1, with D perhaps TRBD1 (5 bases). Trimming removed 0 bases from V and 3 bases from J, with 12 bases in between. Looked up from germline, CDR1 is SGDLS and CDR2 is YYNGEE. The length of the CDR3 is 15 residues. Here the CDR3 DNA reads TGTGCCAGCAGCGTAGACACAGGTTCGCACACTGAAGCTTTCTTT. It is translated as CASSVDTGSHTEAFF. Drawing the rest from reference TRBV9 and TRBJ1-1, the complete variable domain is DSGVTQTPKHLITATGQRVTLRCSPRSGDLSVYWYQQSLDQGLQFLIQYYNGEERAKGNILERFSAQQFPDLHSELNLSSLELGDSALYFCASSVDTGSHTEAFFGQGTRLTVV.

The chain is built from TRBV5-1 and TRBJ2-1; the match to TRBD2 covers 11 bases. Losses at the gene ends were 5 bases for V and 3 bases for J; bases not matched to a gene: 7. The CDR3 covers 16 residues. Looked up from germline, CDR1 is SGHRS and CDR2 is YFSETQ. CDR3 sequence reads: CASRFTGTSGYNEQFF. The CDR3 DNA sequence: TGCGCCAGCAGATTTACCGGGACTAGCGGCTACAATGAGCAGTTCTTC.

This clone was observed a single time. The V gene is TRBV11-2, the J gene TRBJ1-1; possible D gene TRBD1, 6 bases. The CDR3 loop spans 13 amino acids. V gave up 2 bases and J gave up 6 bases, with 10 bases separating them. Germline CDR1 and CDR2: SGHAT and FQNNGV. This chain's CDR3 is CASSLRGGAEAFF. The CDR3 nucleotides read TGTGCCAGCAGCTTAAGGGGGGGGGCTGAAGCTTTCTTT.

The chain is built from TRBV29-1 and TRBJ1-2, with 8 bases aligning to TRBD1. V was pared by 5 bases and J by 4 bases, with 6 bases of the junction left unmatched. This CDR3 has 13 amino acids. CDR1 is SQVTM and CDR2 is ANQGSEA in the germline V gene. In DNA, the CDR3 is TGCAGCGTTCTTGACAGGGGCATCTATGGCTACACCTTC. As protein: CSVLDRGIYGYTF. Using reference TRBV29-1 and TRBJ1-2 for the parts outside the CDR3, the full variable domain is SAVISQKPSRDICQRGTSLTIQCQVDSQVTMMFWYRQQPGQSLTLIATANQGSEATYESGFVIDKFPISRPNLTFSTLTVSNMSPEDSSIYLCSVLDRGIYGYTFGSGTRLTVV.